The 21 T cell receptor beta chains reported below all come from one sample, sequenced in a study of T cell responses to AZD1222 COVID-19 vaccine. Sequenced by immunoSEQ multiplex PCR; TCRdb stores in-frame clones only, minus some. The table has approximately 150,000 clones, 70% to 90% seen once; the top ten hold roughly 0.98%. Sequencing was performed on peripheral blood, taken 28 days after the second AZD1222 dose. The receptors derive from an adult who received the AZD1222 COVID-19 vaccine.

The sample holds a few counts of this clone. V and J are TRBV5-4 and TRBJ2-1; D is possibly TRBD1 (6 bases). Germline V CDR1 and CDR2: SGHNT, YYREEE (reference sequence). V dropped 1 base and J dropped 7 bases, with 9 bases sitting between them. The CDR3 covers 13 residues. The CDR3 DNA reads TGTGCCAGCAGCTTGTACAGGGCGAATGAGCAGTTCTTC. Residues: CASSLYRANEQFF.

The rearrangement uses TRBV10-3 and TRBJ2-7, with D possibly matching TRBD2 (6 bases). The germline CDR1 and CDR2 sequences are ENHRY and SYGVKD. The CDR3 sequence is 15 residues long. V was shortened by 4 bases and J by 7 bases, with 20 bases between the two germline ends. The CDR3 DNA is TGTGCCATCAGTGTCGGGACTTCCTCCGAGGGGGAGCAGTACTTC. Translating it yields CAISVGTSSEGEQYF.

The CDR3 nucleotides are TGTGCCAGCTCGCTGGGACAGGGGCCCTATGGCTACACCTTC. Amino acid sequence: CASSLGQGPYGYTF. This chain joins TRBV18 and TRBJ1-2; 10 bases match TRBD1. This CDR3 comprises 14 residues. J was trimmed by 4 bases and V by 6 bases; bases with no gene match: 5. Germline CDR1 reads KGHSH; CDR2 reads LQKENI.

This clone was counted once. V gene TRBV27 combines with J gene TRBJ1-1, with 9 bases lining up with TRBD1. The V segment lost 6 bases and the J segment 1 base; nucleotides outside the gene matches: 12. CDR3 length equals 17 residues. Germline loops: CDR1 MNHEY, CDR2 SMNVEV (reference sequence). CDR3 nucleotides: TGTGCCAGCAGCTCGGGACAGGGAGGGGCGTGGAACACTGAAGCTTTCTTT. The encoded protein is CASSSGQGGAWNTEAFF.

This clone was recorded once. The chain combines TRBV9 with TRBJ2-7, with 9 bases aligning to TRBD1. V dropped 0 bases and J dropped 4; count of bases not matched to a gene: 2. The CDR3 covers 14 residues. Looked up from germline, CDR1 is SGDLS and CDR2 is YYNGEE. The CDR3 DNA is TGTGCCAGCAGCGTAGTGGACAGGGGTTACGAGCAGTACTTC. Translated, it gives CASSVVDRGYEQYF.

This sequence joins TRBV7-9 and TRBJ1-2; D ambiguous. V was trimmed by 1 base and J by 6 bases, leaving 12 bases between them. Germline assignment: CDR1 SEHNR and CDR2 FQNEAQ (reference sequence). The CDR3 has 14 amino acids. The CDR3 loop is CASSLGVGGDGYTF. CDR3 nucleotides: TGTGCCAGCAGCTTAGGAGTTGGAGGTGATGGCTACACCTTC.

The chain combines TRBV19 with TRBJ2-5; possible D gene TRBD2, 5 bases. V lost 3 bases and J lost 5, with 16 bases in between. This CDR3 is built from 15 residues. The germline V gene has CDR1 LNHDA and CDR2 SQIVND (reference sequence). Here the CDR3 DNA reads TGTGCCAGTAGTATTACGGTAGCGAGGAGTGAGACCCAGTACTTC. Encoded protein: CASSITVARSETQYF.

The J gene is TRBJ2-5, the V gene TRBV4-3; D might be TRBD2 (5 bases). The V and J ends lost 3 bases and 7 bases respectively, with 12 bases between them. The germline V gene has CDR1 LGHNA and CDR2 YSLEER. CDR3 length: 13 residues. CDR3 amino acids: CASSHGLQRTQYF. In DNA, the CDR3 is TGCGCCAGCAGCCATGGACTTCAGAGGACCCAGTACTTC.

The chain uses TRBV4-2 and TRBJ2-7; D gene uncertain. Trimming removed 1 base at V and 4 bases at J, with 14 bases between. CDR3 size: 15 residues. Germline CDR1 and CDR2: LGHNA and YNFKEQ. This CDR3 is CASSQVEGSRYEQYF. The CDR3 nucleotides read TGTGCCAGCAGCCAAGTGGAAGGGTCCAGATACGAGCAGTACTTC.

This chain links TRBV25-1 with TRBJ1-6; D is unresolved. Germline V CDR1 and CDR2: MGHDK, SYGVNS. This CDR3 contains 13 residues. Trimming cost V 3 bases and J 9 bases, with 9 bases left between them. The CDR3 here is CASSDSFSSPLHF. The DNA for the CDR3 is TGTGCCAGCAGTGACTCTTTTAGTTCACCCCTCCACTTT.

CDR3 bases: TGCGCCAGCAGTGAGTCGGGGGGGGCCACTGAAGCTTTCTTT. This codes for CASSESGGATEAFF. The J gene is TRBJ1-1, the V gene TRBV10-1; D might be TRBD1 (6 bases). With 0 bases removed from V and 4 bases from J, the gap between germline ends came to 9 bases. The CDR3 contains 14 residues. Germline assignment: CDR1 WNHNN and CDR2 SYGVQD (reference sequence).

This chain connects TRBV7-8 to TRBJ1-2; 8 bases agree with TRBD1. Looked up from germline, CDR1 is SGHVS and CDR2 is FQNEAQ. V was pared by 5 bases and J by 4 bases, with 12 bases of the junction left unmatched. The CDR3 has 16 amino acids. CDR3 protein: CASSGRTGTSSYGYTF. Written as DNA, the CDR3 is TGTGCCAGCAGCGGACGGACAGGGACCTCCTCCTATGGCTACACCTTC.

Comment on this clone: Here the CDR3 omits its conserved ending phenylalanine or tryptophan, so a read error is the likely source. The limits of the CDR3 on the DNA are not certain, so only TCRdb's listed CDR3 is given. The chain employs TRBV3-1 (or the pseudogene TRBV3-2) and TRBJ2-4; the tabulated D call, TRBD2, remains unverified against the DNA. A total of 10 residues make up the CDR3, ends included. Per germline, CDR1 LGHDT and CDR2 YNNKEL (reference sequence). The CDR3 reads CASSQVVDFL.

This clone was detected once. This chain connects TRBV30 to TRBJ2-2; maybe TRBD1 (5 bases). The CDR3 totals 12 residues. V was cut by 2 bases and J by 5 bases, with 6 bases left in between. Looked up from germline, CDR1 is GTSNPN and CDR2 is SVGIG (reference sequence). The CDR3 sequence: CAWSRGTGELFF. CDR3 DNA: TGTGCCTGGAGTAGGGGAACCGGGGAGCTGTTTTTT. Full variable domain (remainder filled in from reference TRBV30 and TRBJ2-2): SQTIHQWPATLVQPVGSPLSLECTVEGTSNPNLYWYRQAAGRGLQLLFYSVGIGQISSEVPQNLSASRPQDRQFILSSKKLLLSDSGFYLCAWSRGTGELFFGEGSRLTVL.

This clone was observed a single time. The rearrangement uses TRBV2 and TRBJ1-4; the D gene is possibly TRBD1 (5 bases). Trimming took off 6 bases at V and 7 bases at J, with 30 bases between the two ends. There are 19 residues in the CDR3. CDR1 and CDR2 (germline): SNHLY, FYNNEI. The CDR3 region is CASSLPIGATEITLEKLFF. DNA of the CDR3: TGTGCCAGCAGCCTCCCCATCGGGGCGACTGAGATAACCCTTGAAAAACTGTTTTTT.

The J gene is TRBJ1-2, the V gene TRBV5-5; 9 nucleotides line up with TRBD1. CDR1 is SGHKS and CDR2 is YYEKEE in the germline V gene (reference sequence). The CDR3 covers 15 residues. The V segment lost 7 bases and the J segment 8 bases; nucleotides outside the gene matches: 15. In DNA, the CDR3 is TGTGCCAGCTCCAGAGGGGGACAGGGTTTATGGGGCTACACCTTC. Protein: CASSRGGQGLWGYTF.

CDR3 sequence: CASSVDTTDTQYF. The CDR3, as DNA: TGTGCCAGCAGCGTCGATACTACAGATACGCAGTATTTT. This rearrangement joins TRBV9 to TRBJ2-3, with no clear D. The germline CDR1 and CDR2 sequences are SGDLS and YYNGEE. The CDR3 totals 13 residues. The germline V and J ends were trimmed by 2 bases and 3 bases, with 7 bases remaining between them.

This clone was picked up one time. This rearrangement joins TRBV6-2 or TRBV6-3 to TRBJ1-2; D uncertain. V was shortened by 4 bases and J by 2 bases, with 14 bases between the two germline ends. Germline V CDR1 and CDR2: MNHEY, SVGEGT. This CDR3 comprises 15 residues. The CDR3 region is CASSSSPLANYGYTF. CDR3 in DNA: TGTGCCAGCAGTTCCTCGCCTCTGGCGAACTATGGCTACACCTTC.

The J gene is TRBJ1-1, the V gene TRBV6-5; D uncertain. CDR1 and CDR2 from the germline V gene are MNHEY and SVGAGI. Trimming pared 6 bases from V and 5 bases from J, leaving 13 bases between. The CDR3 has 13 residues. The CDR3 DNA is TGTGCCAGCAGGACGGGCCGGTGGACTGAAGCTTTCTTT. It codes for CASRTGRWTEAFF.

The chain recombines TRBV7-2 with TRBJ2-1; D remains ambiguous. The CDR3 extends over 15 amino acids. Deletions cut 7 bases from V and 0 bases from J, with 13 bases between. The germline gives CDR1 SGHTA, CDR2 FQGNSA. CDR3 coding DNA: TGTGCCAGCAAAGATACACCTCACTCCTACAATGAGCAGTTCTTC. Protein product: CASKDTPHSYNEQFF.

As regards this clone: An end of the junction does not agree with germline; a read error may underlie this. The chain is built from TRBV6-1 and TRBJ1-4; no firm D call. Looked up from germline, CDR1 is MNHNS and CDR2 is SASEGT. CDR3 length: 14 residues. CDR3 protein: CASSEAFAISYPPF. The CDR3 nucleotides are TGTGCCAGCAGTGAAGCGTTTGCGATATCGTACCCCCCTTTT.